The 21 T cell receptor beta chains reported below all come from one sample, sequenced in a study of cytomegalovirus exposure and HLA in healthy donors. Both 60 Vbeta primers and 13 Jbeta primers went into the PCR. Data came from immunoSEQ multiplex PCR; TCRdb stores just in-frame clones and leaves some out. The table lists more than 95,000 clones, about four fifths of them singletons, with approximately 3% in the top ten. The specimen sequenced was PBMCs. These receptors came from a female donor in good health and CMV-seropositive.

The chain combines TRBV6-1 with TRBJ1-2, with 7 bases fitting TRBD1. There are 13 residues in the CDR3. CDR1 is MNHNS and CDR2 is SASEGT in the germline V gene. V shed 5 bases and J 4 bases; nucleotides not matched to a gene: 4. CDR3 region: CASSPTGIYGYTF. CDR3 coding DNA: TGTGCCAGCAGTCCGACAGGGATCTATGGCTACACCTTC.

This chain links TRBV29-1 with TRBJ2-7, with 12 nucleotides matching TRBD1. The V segment lost 2 bases and the J segment 5 bases; nucleotides outside the gene matches: 7. The CDR3 totals 15 residues. Germline V gene lookup returns CDR1 SQVTM and CDR2 ANQGSEA. The DNA for the CDR3 is TGCAGCGTTGAAACCGGGACAGGGGGCGACGACGAGCAGTACTTC. Translation: CSVETGTGGDDEQYF.

In DNA, the CDR3 is TGTGCCAGCAGCTTGCGGGTGGCGCGGACTGAAGCTTTCTTT. Translation gives CASSLRVARTEAFF. The chain employs TRBV5-4 and TRBJ1-1; no reliable D call. The germline V and J ends were trimmed by 1 base and 5 bases, with 12 bases remaining between them. The CDR3 length is 14 residues. Looked up from germline, CDR1 is SGHNT and CDR2 is YYREEE (reference sequence).

The V and J genes are TRBV10-3 and TRBJ2-1; TRBD2 agrees at 8 bases. The CDR3 extends over 13 amino acids. CDR1 ENHRY and CDR2 SYGVKD come from the germline V gene. Trimming cost V 8 bases and J 7 bases; bases outside gene matches: 7. DNA of the CDR3: TGTGCCATCGCCCCGGGGGGGGAAAATGAGCAGTTCTTC. Amino acids: CAIAPGGENEQFF.

This chain connects TRBV5-1 to TRBJ2-1; TRBD2 aligns across 7 bases. This CDR3 has 15 residues. The V gene's germline CDR1 is SGHRS and CDR2 YFSETQ. V dropped 0 bases and J dropped 9; count of bases not matched to a gene: 9. CDR3 amino acids: CASSLATRGGSEQFF. CDR3 sequence (DNA): TGCGCCAGCAGCTTGGCCACTCGGGGCGGGAGTGAGCAGTTCTTC.

This clone was found a few times. The chain uses TRBV4-3 and TRBJ1-5; D uncertain. The CDR3 runs to 14 residues. The V gene's germline CDR1 is LGHNA and CDR2 YSLEER. Trimming pared 3 bases from V and 1 base from J, leaving 7 bases between. The CDR3 region is CASSQSLSNQPQHF. The CDR3 DNA sequence: TGCGCCAGCAGCCAGAGTTTGAGCAATCAGCCCCAGCATTTT.

The chain couples TRBV6-4 to TRBJ2-2; 10 nucleotides align to TRBD2. There are 15 residues in the CDR3. With 5 bases clipped from V and 4 bases from J, the junction kept 4 bases outside the gene matches. Germline V gene lookup returns CDR1 MRHNA and CDR2 SNTAGT. The CDR3 DNA follows: TGTGCCAGCAGTCCCCTAGCGGGAGCCACCGGGGAGCTGTTTTTT. Translating gives CASSPLAGATGELFF.

The rearrangement links TRBV29-1 to TRBJ1-4, with D maybe TRBD1 (6 bases). CDR1 SQVTM and CDR2 ANQGSEA come from the germline V gene. Trimming took off 6 bases at V and 8 bases at J, with 16 bases between the two ends. The CDR3 consists of 13 residues. The DNA for the CDR3 is TGCAGCGTGGCACAGGGAAATAAGGAAAAACTGTTTTTT. Translated, it gives CSVAQGNKEKLFF. The complete variable domain, with remaining parts taken from reference TRBV29-1 and TRBJ1-4, reads SAVISQKPSRDICQRGTSLTIQCQVDSQVTMMFWYRQQPGQSLTLIATANQGSEATYESGFVIDKFPISRPNLTFSTLTVSNMSPEDSSIYLCSVAQGNKEKLFFGSGTQLSVL.

The chain carries TRBV30 and TRBJ2-5; the match to TRBD1 covers 11 bases. TRBJ2-7 matches the DNA end more closely, so the J call is doubtful. Per the germline V gene, CDR1 is GTSNPN and CDR2 is SVGIG (reference sequence). This CDR3 is 14 amino acids long. In DNA form, the CDR3 reads TGTGCCTGGGGCTGGACAGGGGGCAATTACGAGCAGTACTTC. This sequence encodes CAWGWTGGNYEQYF.

The gene calls are TRBV21-1 and TRBJ2-1; the table's D gene call, TRBD2, was not cross checked with the DNA. TRBV21-1 is annotated as a pseudogene. The CDR3 sequence is 16 residues long. CDR3 nucleotides: TGTGCCAGCAGCAACTGGAGCTTGGGCTCCTACAATGAGCAGTTCTTC. Protein: CASSNWSLGSYNEQFF.

V and J are TRBV7-2 and TRBJ2-7; D is perhaps TRBD1 (5 bases). Trimming shortened V by 4 bases and J by 3 bases, and 19 bases separated the two germline ends. The CDR3 extends over 16 amino acids. Germline lookup yields CDR1 SGHTA and CDR2 FQGNSA. The CDR3 DNA sequence: TGTGCCAGCAGCTACCAAACCCCTAACCAGGGCTACGAGCAGTACTTC. This gives the protein CASSYQTPNQGYEQYF. Variable domain in full (rest from reference TRBV7-2 and TRBJ2-7): GAGVSQSPSNKVTEKGKDVELRCDPISGHTALYWYRQSLGQGLEFLIYFQGNSAPDKSGLPSDRFSAERTGGSVSTLTIQRTQQEDSAVYLCASSYQTPNQGYEQYFGPGTRLTVT.

This rearrangement joins TRBV6-5 to TRBJ2-7, with 8 bases identical to TRBD1. With 6 bases clipped from V and 4 bases from J, the junction kept 8 bases outside the gene matches. CDR1 is MNHEY, CDR2 SVGAGI, per germline. This CDR3 contains 14 residues. The CDR3 sequence is CASSPQGAGYEQYF. In nucleotides, the CDR3 is TGTGCCAGCAGCCCGCAGGGGGCGGGTTACGAGCAGTACTTC.

This chain uses TRBV4-3 with TRBJ2-7; weak D call: TRBD2 (5 bases). CDR1 and CDR2 from the germline V gene are LGHNA and YSLEER. Trimming took off 0 bases at V and 6 bases at J, with 9 bases between the two ends. This CDR3 contains 13 residues. The CDR3 sequence is CASSQDLGSEQYF. The CDR3, as DNA: TGCGCCAGCAGCCAAGATCTGGGGAGCGAGCAGTACTTC.

With respect to this clone: A read error may account for a junction end that differs from germline. The rearrangement joins TRBV28 to TRBJ1-2, with D tentatively TRBD1 (5 bases). CDR3 size: 12 residues. Germline CDR1 and CDR2: MDHEN and SYDVKM. The CDR3 DNA sequence: TGTGCCACCGGACAAGGGTTCCCATTCGAGAACTTC. This translates into CATGQGFPFENF.

The chain uses TRBV5-1 and TRBJ2-2; D is unresolved. Germline V gene lookup returns CDR1 SGHRS and CDR2 YFSETQ. The CDR3 runs 14 residues. V lost 7 bases to trimming and J lost 1 base, with 11 bases between them. DNA for the CDR3: TGCGCCAGCGTTCCCTTTAGGAACACCGGGGAGCTGTTTTTT. Protein sequence: CASVPFRNTGELFF. The whole variable domain, filled in from reference TRBV5-1 and TRBJ2-2, reads KAGVTQTPRYLIKTRGQQVTLSCSPISGHRSVSWYQQTPGQGLQFLFEYFSETQRNKGNFPGRFSGRQFSNSRSEMNVSTLELGDSALYLCASVPFRNTGELFFGEGSRLTVL.

The chain is built from TRBV19 and TRBJ1-5; possibly TRBD1 for D (6 bases). The CDR3 length is 14 residues. Trimming cost V 1 base and J 9 bases, with 13 bases left between them. The V gene's germline CDR1 is LNHDA and CDR2 SQIVND (reference sequence). The CDR3 loop is CASSIGGGAGPQHF. The CDR3 DNA follows: TGTGCCAGTAGTATAGGAGGGGGGGCTGGGCCCCAGCATTTT.

In this sample, this clone turned up once. The rearrangement links TRBV25-1 to TRBJ1-1, with 7 bases lining up with TRBD1. The V gene's germline CDR1 is MGHDK and CDR2 SYGVNS. CDR3 length: 16 residues. With V trimmed by 1 base and J by 7 bases, 12 bases remained unmatched. CDR3 coding DNA: TGTGCCAGCAGTGAATGGGGTACAGGGGTCAGAGGTGAAGCTTTCTTT. This gives the protein CASSEWGTGVRGEAFF.

J is TRBJ2-3 and V is TRBV6-6, with a possible D match to TRBD2 (5 bases). Germline loops: CDR1 MNHNY, CDR2 SVGAGI (reference sequence). This CDR3 is built from 15 residues. V was shortened by 5 bases and J by 2 bases, with 14 bases between the two germline ends. DNA of the CDR3: TGTGCCAGCAGTGTAGCAGGAGGACCCACAGATACGCAGTATTTT. This sequence encodes CASSVAGGPTDTQYF.

This clone was found once. V gene TRBV10-3 combines with J gene TRBJ2-1, with 9 positions matching TRBD1. The CDR3 runs 16 residues. V lost 8 bases and J lost 0; bases outside the gene matches: 8. Germline CDR1 ENHRY, CDR2 SYGVKD. The CDR3 coding sequence is TGTGCCATCCGGGACAGGGTGCCGAACTCCTACAATGAGCAGTTCTTC. Protein product: CAIRDRVPNSYNEQFF.

The V gene is TRBV4-1, the J gene TRBJ1-5, with 8 bases identical to TRBD1. The germline CDR1 and CDR2 sequences are MGHRA and YSYEKL. V was clipped by 3 bases and J by 6 bases; unmatched bases: 7. The CDR3 consists of 15 residues. CDR3 in DNA: TGCGCCAGCAGCCACCACGGACAGGGAGGTCAGCCCCAGCATTTT. Protein: CASSHHGQGGQPQHF.

J is TRBJ1-1 and V is TRBV7-8; D is ambiguous. Trimming stripped 1 base from V and 5 bases from J, with 8 bases between. This CDR3 region has 13 residues. Germline CDR1 is SGHVS and CDR2 is FQNEAQ. CDR3 protein: CASSLGGGTEAFF. The DNA for the CDR3 is TGTGCCAGCAGCTTAGGAGGTGGTACTGAAGCTTTCTTT.